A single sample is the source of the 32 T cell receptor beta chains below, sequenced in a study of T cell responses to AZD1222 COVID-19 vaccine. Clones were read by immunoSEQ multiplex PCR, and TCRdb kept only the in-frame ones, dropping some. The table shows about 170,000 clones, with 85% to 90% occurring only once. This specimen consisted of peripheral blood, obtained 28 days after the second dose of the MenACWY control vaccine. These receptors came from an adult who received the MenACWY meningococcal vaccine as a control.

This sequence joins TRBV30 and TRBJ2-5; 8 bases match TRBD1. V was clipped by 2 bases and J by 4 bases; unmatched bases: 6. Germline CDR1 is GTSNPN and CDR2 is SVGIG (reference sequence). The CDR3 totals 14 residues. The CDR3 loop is CAWSQDRGGETQYF. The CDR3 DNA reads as TGTGCCTGGAGTCAAGACAGGGGTGGAGAGACCCAGTACTTC.

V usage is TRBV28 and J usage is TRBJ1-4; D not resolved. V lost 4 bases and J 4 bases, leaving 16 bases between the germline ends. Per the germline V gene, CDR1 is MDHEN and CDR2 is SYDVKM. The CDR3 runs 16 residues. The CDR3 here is CASSSSEDRLNEKLFF. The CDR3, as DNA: TGTGCCAGCAGTTCCTCAGAGGACCGCCTTAATGAAAAACTGTTTTTT.

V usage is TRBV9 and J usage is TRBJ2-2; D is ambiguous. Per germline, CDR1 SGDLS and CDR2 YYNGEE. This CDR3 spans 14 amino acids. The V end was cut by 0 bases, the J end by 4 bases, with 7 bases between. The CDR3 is CASSVDGLTGELFF. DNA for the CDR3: TGTGCCAGCAGCGTAGATGGGCTCACCGGGGAGCTGTTTTTT.

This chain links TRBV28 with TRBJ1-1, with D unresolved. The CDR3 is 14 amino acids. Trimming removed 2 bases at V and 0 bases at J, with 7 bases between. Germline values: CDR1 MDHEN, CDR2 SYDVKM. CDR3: CASSLRFMNTEAFF. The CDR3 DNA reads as TGTGCCAGCAGTTTAAGGTTCATGAACACTGAAGCTTTCTTT.

Here the CDR3 DNA reads TGCGCCAGCAGCTCCCAAGACGGGCGAGGCTACACCTTC. Residues: CASSSQDGRGYTF. The chain is built from TRBV5-1 and TRBJ1-2; D is unresolved. Deletions cut 3 bases from V and 8 bases from J, with 14 bases between. Germline loops: CDR1 SGHRS, CDR2 YFSETQ. CDR3 length equals 13 residues.

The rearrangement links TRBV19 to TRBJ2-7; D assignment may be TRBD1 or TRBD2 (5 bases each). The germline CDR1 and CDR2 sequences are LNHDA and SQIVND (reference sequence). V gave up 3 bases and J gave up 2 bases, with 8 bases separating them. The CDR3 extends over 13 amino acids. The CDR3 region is CASSIGAPYEQYF. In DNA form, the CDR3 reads TGTGCCAGTAGTATCGGGGCCCCCTACGAGCAGTACTTC.

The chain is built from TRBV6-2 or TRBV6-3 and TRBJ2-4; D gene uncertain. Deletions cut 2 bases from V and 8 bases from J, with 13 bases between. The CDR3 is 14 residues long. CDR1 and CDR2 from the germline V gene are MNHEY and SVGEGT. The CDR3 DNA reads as TGTGCCAGCAGTTACCGCGTGACAACGGACATTCAGTACTTC. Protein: CASSYRVTTDIQYF.

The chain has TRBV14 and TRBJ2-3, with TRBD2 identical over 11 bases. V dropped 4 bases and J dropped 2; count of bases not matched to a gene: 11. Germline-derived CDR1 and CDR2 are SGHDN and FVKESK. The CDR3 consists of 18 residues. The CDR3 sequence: CASSLLTIAGGSTDTQYF. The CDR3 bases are TGTGCCAGCAGCCTCCTTACCATAGCGGGAGGGTCCACAGATACGCAGTATTTT. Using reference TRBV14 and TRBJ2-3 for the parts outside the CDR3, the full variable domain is EAGVTQFPSHSVIEKGQTVTLRCDPISGHDNLYWYRRVMGKEIKFLLHFVKESKQDESGMPNNRFLAERTGGTYSTLKVQPAELEDSGVYFCASSLLTIAGGSTDTQYFGPGTRLTVL.

Written as DNA, the CDR3 is TGTGCCAGCAGCTTTCGGACCTACTCCACAGATACGCAGTATTTT. This codes for CASSFRTYSTDTQYF. The chain uses TRBV5-4 and TRBJ2-3; D is unresolved. The V gene lost 2 bases and the J gene lost 2 bases, with 12 bases spanning the gap. The CDR3 is 15 residues long. Germline loops: CDR1 SGHNT, CDR2 YYREEE (reference sequence).

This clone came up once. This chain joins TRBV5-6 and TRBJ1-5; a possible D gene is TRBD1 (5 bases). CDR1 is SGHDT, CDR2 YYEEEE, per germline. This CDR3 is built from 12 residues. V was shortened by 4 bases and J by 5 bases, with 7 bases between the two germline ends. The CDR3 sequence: CASSLRDQPQHF. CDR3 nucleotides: TGTGCCAGCAGCCTCAGGGATCAGCCCCAGCATTTT.

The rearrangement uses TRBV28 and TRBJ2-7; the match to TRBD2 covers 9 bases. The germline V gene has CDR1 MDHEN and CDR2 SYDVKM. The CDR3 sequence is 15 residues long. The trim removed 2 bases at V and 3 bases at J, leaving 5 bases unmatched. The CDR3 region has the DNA TGTGCCAGCAGTTTAACAGCGGGAGGCCTCTACGAGCAGTACTTC. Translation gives CASSLTAGGLYEQYF. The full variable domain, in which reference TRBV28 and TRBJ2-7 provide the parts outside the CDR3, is DVKVTQSSRYLVKRTGEKVFLECVQDMDHENMFWYRQDPGLGLRLIYFSYDVKMKEKGDIPEGYSVSREKKERFSLILESASTNQTSMYLCASSLTAGGLYEQYFGPGTRLTVT.

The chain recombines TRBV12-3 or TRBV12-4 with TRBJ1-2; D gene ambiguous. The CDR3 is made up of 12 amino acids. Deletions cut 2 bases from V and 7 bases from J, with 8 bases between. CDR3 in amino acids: CASSLWVGGYTF. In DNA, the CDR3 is TGTGCCAGCAGTTTATGGGTAGGTGGCTACACCTTC.

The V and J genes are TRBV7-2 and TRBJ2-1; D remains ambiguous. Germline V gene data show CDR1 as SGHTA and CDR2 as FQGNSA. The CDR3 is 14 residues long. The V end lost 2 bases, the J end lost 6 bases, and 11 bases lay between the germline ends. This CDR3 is CASSLYGKGNEQFF. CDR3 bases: TGTGCCAGCAGCTTATACGGTAAGGGCAATGAGCAGTTCTTC.

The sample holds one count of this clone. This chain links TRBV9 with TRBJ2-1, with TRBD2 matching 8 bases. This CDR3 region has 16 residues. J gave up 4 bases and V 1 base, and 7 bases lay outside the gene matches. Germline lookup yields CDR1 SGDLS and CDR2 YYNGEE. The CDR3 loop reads CASSVRLAGRYNEQFF. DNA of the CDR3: TGTGCCAGCAGCGTACGGCTAGCGGGCCGATACAATGAGCAGTTCTTC.

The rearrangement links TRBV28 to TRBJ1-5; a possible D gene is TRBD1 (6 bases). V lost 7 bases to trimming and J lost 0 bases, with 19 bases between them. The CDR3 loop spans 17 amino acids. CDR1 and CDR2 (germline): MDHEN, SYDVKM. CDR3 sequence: CASTLEDSSYSNQPQHF. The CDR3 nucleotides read TGTGCCAGCACTCTTGAGGACAGCTCTTATAGCAATCAGCCCCAGCATTTT.

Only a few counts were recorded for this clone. The CDR3: CASSPRLSHEQFF. The CDR3 coding sequence is TGTGCCAGCTCACCACGACTATCCCATGAGCAGTTCTTC. V usage is TRBV18 and J usage is TRBJ2-1; possibly TRBD2 for D (5 bases). The V and J ends lost 1 base and 8 bases respectively, with 9 bases between them. The CDR3 is 13 amino acids. The V gene's germline CDR1 is KGHSH and CDR2 LQKENI.

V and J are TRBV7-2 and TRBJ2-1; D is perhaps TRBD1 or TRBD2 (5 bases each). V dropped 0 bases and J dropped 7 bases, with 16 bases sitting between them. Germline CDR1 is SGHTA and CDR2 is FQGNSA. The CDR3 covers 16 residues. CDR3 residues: CASSLALLGASNEQFF. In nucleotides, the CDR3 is TGTGCCAGCAGCTTAGCGCTCCTCGGGGCCTCTAATGAGCAGTTCTTC.

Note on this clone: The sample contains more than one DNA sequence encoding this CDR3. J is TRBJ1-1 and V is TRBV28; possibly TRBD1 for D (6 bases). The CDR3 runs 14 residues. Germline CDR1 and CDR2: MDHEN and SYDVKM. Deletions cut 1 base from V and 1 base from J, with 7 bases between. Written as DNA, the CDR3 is TGTGCCAGCAGTTTATCACAGGGGAACACTGAAGCTTTCTTT. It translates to CASSLSQGNTEAFF.

CDR3 nucleotides: TGTGCCACCAGTGATTTGACGGCAGGGGACGAGCAGTACTTC. Translated: CATSDLTAGDEQYF. This chain joins TRBV24-1 and TRBJ2-7; tentative D call: TRBD1 (6 bases). V dropped 0 bases and J dropped 5 bases, with 10 bases sitting between them. CDR1 and CDR2 from the germline V gene are KGHDR and SFDVKD. This CDR3 contains 14 residues.

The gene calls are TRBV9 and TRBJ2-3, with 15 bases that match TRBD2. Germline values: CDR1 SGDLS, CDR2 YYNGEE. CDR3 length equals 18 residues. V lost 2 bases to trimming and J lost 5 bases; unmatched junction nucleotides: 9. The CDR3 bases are TGTGCCAGCAGCGTGAGCACCGGACTAGCGGGAGGGTTAGATACGCAGTATTTT. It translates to CASSVSTGLAGGLDTQYF.

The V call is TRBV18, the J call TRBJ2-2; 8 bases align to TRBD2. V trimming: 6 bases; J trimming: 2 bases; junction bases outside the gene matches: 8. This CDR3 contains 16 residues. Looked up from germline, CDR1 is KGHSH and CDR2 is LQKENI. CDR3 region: CASSHTSGANTGELFF. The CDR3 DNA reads TGTGCCAGCTCCCACACTAGCGGAGCTAACACCGGGGAGCTGTTTTTT.

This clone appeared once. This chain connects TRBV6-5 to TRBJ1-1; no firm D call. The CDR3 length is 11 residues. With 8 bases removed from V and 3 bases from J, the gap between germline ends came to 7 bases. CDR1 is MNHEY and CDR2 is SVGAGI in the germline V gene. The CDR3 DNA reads TGTGCCAGCTGTAAGGACACTGAAGCTTTCTTT. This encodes CASCKDTEAFF.

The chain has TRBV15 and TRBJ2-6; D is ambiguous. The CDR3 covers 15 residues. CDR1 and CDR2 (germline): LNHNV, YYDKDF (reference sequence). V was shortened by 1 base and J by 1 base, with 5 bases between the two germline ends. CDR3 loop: CATSRGGSGANVLTF. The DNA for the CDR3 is TGTGCCACCAGCAGAGGGGGATCTGGGGCCAACGTCCTGACTTTC.

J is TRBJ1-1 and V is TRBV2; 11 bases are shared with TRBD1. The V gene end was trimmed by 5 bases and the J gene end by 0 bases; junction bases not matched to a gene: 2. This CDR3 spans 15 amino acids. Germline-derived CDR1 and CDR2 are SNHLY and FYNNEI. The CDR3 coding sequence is TGTGCCAGCAGTCCGGACAGGGGGCTGAACACTGAAGCTTTCTTT. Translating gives CASSPDRGLNTEAFF.

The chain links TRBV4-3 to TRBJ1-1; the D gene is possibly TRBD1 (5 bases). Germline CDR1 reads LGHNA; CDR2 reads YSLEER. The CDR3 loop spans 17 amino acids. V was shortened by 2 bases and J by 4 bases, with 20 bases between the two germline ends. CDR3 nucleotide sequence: TGCGCCAGCAGCCAATCCCCCTCCACGAGCAGGGCCACTGAAGCTTTCTTT. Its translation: CASSQSPSTSRATEAFF.

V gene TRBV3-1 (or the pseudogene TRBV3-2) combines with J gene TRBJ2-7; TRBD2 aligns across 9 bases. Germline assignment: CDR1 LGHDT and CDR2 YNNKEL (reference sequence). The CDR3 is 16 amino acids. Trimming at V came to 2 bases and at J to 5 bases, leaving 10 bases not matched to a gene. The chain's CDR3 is CASSQLRGREIDEQYF. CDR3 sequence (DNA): TGTGCCAGCAGCCAACTACGCGGGAGGGAAATAGACGAGCAGTACTTC.

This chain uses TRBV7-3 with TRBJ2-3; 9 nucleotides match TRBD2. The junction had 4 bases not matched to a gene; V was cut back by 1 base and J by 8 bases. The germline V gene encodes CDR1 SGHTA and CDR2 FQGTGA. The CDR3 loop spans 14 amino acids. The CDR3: CASSLMKTSGTQYF. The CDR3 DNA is TGTGCCAGCAGCTTAATGAAGACTAGCGGTACGCAGTATTTT.

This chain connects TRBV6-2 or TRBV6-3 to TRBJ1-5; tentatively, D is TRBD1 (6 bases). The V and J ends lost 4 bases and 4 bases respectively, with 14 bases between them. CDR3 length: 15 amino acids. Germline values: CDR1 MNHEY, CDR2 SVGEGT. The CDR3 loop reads CASSSQDRFNQPQHF. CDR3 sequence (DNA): TGTGCCAGCAGTTCCCAAGACAGGTTTAATCAGCCCCAGCATTTT.

The CDR3 reads CASSRDTGTRNIQYF. In nucleotides, the CDR3 is TGTGCCAGCTCACGCGACACCGGGACTAGGAACATTCAGTACTTC. The J gene is TRBJ2-4, the V gene TRBV18; 8 bases are shared with TRBD2. V trimming: 4 bases; J trimming: 7 bases; junction bases outside the gene matches: 9. Per germline, CDR1 KGHSH and CDR2 LQKENI. The CDR3 spans 15 residues. Full variable domain (remainder filled in from reference TRBV18 and TRBJ2-4): NAGVMQNPRHLVRRRGQEARLRCSPMKGHSHVYWYRQLPEEGLKFMVYLQKENIIDESGMPKERFSAEFPKEGPSILRIQQVVRGDSAAYFCASSRDTGTRNIQYFGAGTRLSVL.

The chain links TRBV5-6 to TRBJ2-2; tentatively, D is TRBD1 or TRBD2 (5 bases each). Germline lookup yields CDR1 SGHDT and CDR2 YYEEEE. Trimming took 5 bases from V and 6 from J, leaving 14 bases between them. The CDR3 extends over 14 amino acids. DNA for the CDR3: TGTGCCAGCAGTTGGCAGGGAGAAGCCGGGGAGCTGTTTTTT. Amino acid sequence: CASSWQGEAGELFF.

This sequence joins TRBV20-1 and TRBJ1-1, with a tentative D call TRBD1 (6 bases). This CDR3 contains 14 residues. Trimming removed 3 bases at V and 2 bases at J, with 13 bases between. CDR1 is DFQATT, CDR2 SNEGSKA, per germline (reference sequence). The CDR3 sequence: CSASSRGTNTEAFF. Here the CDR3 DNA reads TGCAGTGCTAGTTCCCGGGGGACAAACACTGAAGCTTTCTTT.

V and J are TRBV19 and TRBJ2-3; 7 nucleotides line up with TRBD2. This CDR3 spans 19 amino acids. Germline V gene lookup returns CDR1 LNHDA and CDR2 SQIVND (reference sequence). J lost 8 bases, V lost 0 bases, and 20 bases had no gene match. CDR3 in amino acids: CASSIDRAAASGSSITQYF. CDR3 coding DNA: TGTGCCAGTAGTATAGACCGGGCCGCCGCTAGCGGTTCTTCTATTACGCAGTATTTT.